Shown below are 13 T cell receptor beta chains from a single sample sequenced in a study of blood T cell repertoires in COVID-19. Assay: immunoSEQ multiplex PCR; the TCRdb copy retains only in-frame clones and omits some. The table records hundreds of thousands of clones, around 92% of them present only once. Specimen: PBMCs or T cells enriched from blood (not recorded which). These receptors all come from a woman in her 30s who had recovered from COVID-19.

This chain links TRBV28 with TRBJ1-1, with D perhaps TRBD1 (6 bases). There are 14 residues in the CDR3. V was pared by 2 bases and J by 12 bases, with 19 bases between. Per germline, CDR1 MDHEN and CDR2 SYDVKM. Here the CDR3 reads CASSLMGAGKRTFF. The CDR3 DNA sequence: TGTGCCAGCAGTTTAATGGGGGCGGGTAAGCGGACTTTCTTT.

The V gene is TRBV2, the J gene TRBJ2-3; D gene unclear. CDR3 size: 11 residues. The germline V gene encodes CDR1 SNHLY and CDR2 FYNNEI. With 7 bases removed from V and 5 bases from J, the gap between germline ends came to 7 bases. The CDR3 sequence is CASTPEDTQYF. The CDR3 nucleotides read TGTGCCAGCACGCCAGAAGATACGCAGTATTTT.

The rearrangement links TRBV10-3 to TRBJ2-7, with D possibly matching TRBD2 (5 bases). CDR3 size: 14 residues. V shed 3 bases and J shed 0 bases, with 9 bases lying between them. Per germline, CDR1 ENHRY and CDR2 SYGVKD. CDR3: CAISDSAYSYEQYF. CDR3 DNA sequence: TGTGCCATCAGTGATAGCGCCTACTCCTACGAGCAGTACTTC.

The rearrangement links TRBV7-9 to TRBJ2-5, with a tentative D call TRBD2 (6 bases). V was shortened by 6 bases and J by 4 bases, with 30 bases between the two germline ends. Germline loops: CDR1 SEHNR, CDR2 FQNEAQ (reference sequence). The length of the CDR3 is 19 residues. CDR3 sequence reads: CASSSTDGRSLPIRETQYF. Written as DNA, the CDR3 is TGTGCCAGCAGTTCCACCGACGGGAGAAGTCTTCCAATAAGAGAGACCCAGTACTTC.

The chain combines TRBV29-1 with TRBJ2-7; 9 bases fit TRBD1. CDR3 length: 13 residues. Trimming removed 4 bases from V and 3 bases from J; junction bases left unmatched: 4. Per the germline V gene, CDR1 is SQVTM and CDR2 is ANQGSEA. In DNA form, the CDR3 reads TGCAGCGTTGGGTACAGGGGGCTCTACGAGCAGTACTTC. It codes for CSVGYRGLYEQYF.

This clone appeared a single time. This chain links TRBV4-1 with TRBJ2-2; a weak D match, TRBD1 (5 bases). The germline gives CDR1 MGHRA, CDR2 YSYEKL. The length of the CDR3 is 15 residues. V lost 0 bases to trimming and J lost 6 bases, with 11 bases between them. The CDR3 DNA follows: TGCGCCAGCAGCCAAGATCAGGGTTCGGCCGGGGAGCTGTTTTTT. Its protein is CASSQDQGSAGELFF.

The CDR3 coding sequence is TGTGCCAGCAGCGAGGGACTATTACCCTACAATGAGCAGTTCTTC. Translation: CASSEGLLPYNEQFF. The genes are TRBV9 and TRBJ2-1; 7 nucleotides match TRBD2. Per germline, CDR1 SGDLS and CDR2 YYNGEE. V was pared by 3 bases and J by 2 bases, with 5 bases of the junction left unmatched. CDR3 size: 15 residues.

This clone was counted between two and nine times. The chain is built from TRBV6-5 and TRBJ2-7; D perhaps matches TRBD2 (6 bases). CDR3 length: 14 residues. Trimming removed 0 bases at V and 5 bases at J, with 11 bases between. CDR1 and CDR2 from the germline V gene are MNHEY and SVGAGI. The CDR3 is CASSYSRREHEQYF. The DNA of the CDR3 is TGTGCCAGCAGTTACTCGCGGAGGGAGCACGAGCAGTACTTC.

This chain links TRBV5-1 with TRBJ1-2; the D is unclear. Trimming took off 2 bases at V and 8 bases at J, with 16 bases between the two ends. There are 14 residues in the CDR3. The V gene's germline CDR1 is SGHRS and CDR2 YFSETQ. The CDR3 DNA reads TGCGCCAGCAGCTTTGATCGAGGCTCCAACGGCTACACCTTC. Its protein product is CASSFDRGSNGYTF.

The V call is TRBV28, the J call TRBJ1-4, with no clear D. Germline V CDR1 and CDR2: MDHEN, SYDVKM. The CDR3 is 15 residues long. Between the trimmed V and J ends, which lost 6 bases and 4 bases, there was a span of 15 bases. The CDR3 DNA follows: TGTGCCAGCAGACCGCGTCCCATCCTTAATGAAAAACTGTTTTTT. Amino acid sequence: CASRPRPILNEKLFF.

CDR3 sequence: CASGSSGIWNEQFF. The CDR3 DNA is TGTGCCAGCGGTTCTAGCGGGATTTGGAATGAGCAGTTCTTC. The rearrangement uses TRBV6-5 and TRBJ2-1; 9 bases are shared with TRBD2. V shed 8 bases and J 7 bases; nucleotides not matched to a gene: 9. Germline V lookup: CDR1 MNHEY, CDR2 SVGAGI. The length of the CDR3 is 14 residues.

The J gene is TRBJ1-1, the V gene TRBV20-1; no firm D call. Trimming took 3 bases from V and 0 from J, leaving 11 bases between them. The CDR3 has 14 amino acids. CDR1 is DFQATT, CDR2 SNEGSKA, per germline (reference sequence). The CDR3, as DNA: TGCAGTGCTAGTGGCGGGTTCATGAACACTGAAGCTTTCTTT. It encodes CSASGGFMNTEAFF.

The V and J genes are TRBV4-1 and TRBJ2-7; 11 positions match TRBD1. Per germline, CDR1 MGHRA and CDR2 YSYEKL. This CDR3 is built from 16 residues. Trimming took 1 base from V and 6 from J; bases not matched to a gene: 8. The chain's CDR3 is CASSQVGGQGVGEQYF. The CDR3, as DNA: TGCGCCAGCAGCCAAGTCGGGGGACAGGGGGTCGGCGAGCAGTACTTC.